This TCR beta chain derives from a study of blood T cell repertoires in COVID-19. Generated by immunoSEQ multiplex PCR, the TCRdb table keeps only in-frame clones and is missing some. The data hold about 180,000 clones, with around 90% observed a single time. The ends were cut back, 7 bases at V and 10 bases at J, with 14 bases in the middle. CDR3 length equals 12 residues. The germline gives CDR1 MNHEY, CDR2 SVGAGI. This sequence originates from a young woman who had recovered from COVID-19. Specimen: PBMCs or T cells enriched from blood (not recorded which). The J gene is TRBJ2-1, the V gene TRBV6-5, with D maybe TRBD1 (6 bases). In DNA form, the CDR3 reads TGTGCCAGCAAGCAGGGGATGCGCGAGCAGTTCTTC. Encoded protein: CASKQGMREQFF.